This T cell receptor beta chain emerged from a study of STAT5B mutations in CD4+ large granular lymphocyte leukemia. This table comes from immunoSEQ multiplex PCR, and its TCRdb copy is limited to in-frame clones, with some not included. In the table there are tens of thousands of clones, around 80% of which are singletons. Study observations and caveats: No patients shared main leukemic clonotypes, though roughly 23% appeared at low frequency elsewhere.

Concerning this clone itself: The antigen is unknown.

The TCR was taken from a human donor in good health. Sequenced: CD4+ T cells from blood buffy coats.

The CDR3 spells CASSLGQNYEQYF. CDR3 sequence (DNA): TGTGCCAGTAGTCTGGGCCAGAATTACGAGCAGTACTTC. J is TRBJ2-7 and V is TRBV19; no clear D gene. The CDR3 consists of 13 residues. Trimming took 5 bases from V and 4 from J, leaving 12 bases between them. Germline CDR1 and CDR2: LNHDA and SQIVND (reference sequence). The whole variable domain, filled in from reference TRBV19 and TRBJ2-7, reads DGGITQSPKYLFRKEGQNVTLSCEQNLNHDAMYWYRQDPGQGLRLIYYSQIVNDFQKGDIAEGYSVSREKKESFPLTVTSAQKNPTAFYLCASSLGQNYEQYFGPGTRLTVT.